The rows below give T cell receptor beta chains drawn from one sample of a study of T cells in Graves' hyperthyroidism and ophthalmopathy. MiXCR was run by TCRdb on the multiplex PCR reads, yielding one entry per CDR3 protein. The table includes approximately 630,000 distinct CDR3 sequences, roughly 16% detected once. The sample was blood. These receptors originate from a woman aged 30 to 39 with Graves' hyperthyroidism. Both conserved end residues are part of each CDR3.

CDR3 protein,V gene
CSALDAGVENGYTF,TRBV20-1
CSAKAGQGGQPQHF,TRBV20-1
CASRGTGNYGYTF,TRBV2
CASKLASSSYNEQFF,TRBV3-1
CAIRPSGSRATGELFF,TRBV10-3
CSARELRSLAGVNTQYF,TRBV20-1
CASSSWGDQETQYF,TRBV11-3
CASSLSSQPQHF,TRBV12-3/TRBV12-4
CASTLGATGAGGTEAFF,TRBV28
CASRQTGGDGYTF,TRBV6-1
CASSLVGSGSTYNEQFF,TRBV7-9
CASRLTGGDNQPQHF,TRBV6-2/TRBV6-3
CASSYSSRNTGELFF,TRBV6-2/TRBV6-3
CASSLGGTIQETQYF,TRBV27
CASSQVGLADEQYF,TRBV4-1
CASSQTGRTYNEQFF,TRBV7-9
CSAREQDWGTNEQFF,TRBV20-1
CASSAGAKTGSEGYTF,TRBV9
CASSLGGRTQDEQFF,TRBV11-1
CSARADPFYEQYF,TRBV20-1
CAIATGAWETQYF,TRBV10-3
CAWRGLSNEQFF,TRBV30